This TCR beta chain stems from a study of CD8+ T cells in alopecia areata. Study-level background: Treatment with tofacitinib (6 to 18 months) was followed by 6 months off drug. Percentage of affected scalp area was the basis on which treated patients' severity was scored.

This clone has a handful of counts. The antigen remains unidentified. RNA extraction and reverse transcription yielded cDNA as sequencing template. Data came from immunoSEQ multiplex PCR; TCRdb stores just in-frame clones and leaves some out. The sample consists of about 180,000 clones, about 55% of them appearing once. The treatment here: oral pan-JAK inhibitor, 5-10 mg twice daily. Study findings and constraints: Mice gave a clearer picture of TCR sharing than patients did, possibly for HLA-related reasons.

The source was CD8+ T cells sorted from blood, collected at week 24, from a patient treated with tofacitinib. This TCR came from a human donor with alopecia areata.

CDR3 DNA: TGCAGCGTTGCCCAACGGGAAGGGGCAGTTGCCGGGGAGCTGTTTTTT. Protein product: CSVAQREGAVAGELFF. This chain links TRBV29-1 with TRBJ2-2; D tentatively fits TRBD1 or TRBD2 (5 bases each). Trimming stripped 4 bases from V and 6 bases from J, with 21 bases between. The CDR3 length is 16 residues. CDR1 and CDR2 (germline): SQVTM, ANQGSEA.